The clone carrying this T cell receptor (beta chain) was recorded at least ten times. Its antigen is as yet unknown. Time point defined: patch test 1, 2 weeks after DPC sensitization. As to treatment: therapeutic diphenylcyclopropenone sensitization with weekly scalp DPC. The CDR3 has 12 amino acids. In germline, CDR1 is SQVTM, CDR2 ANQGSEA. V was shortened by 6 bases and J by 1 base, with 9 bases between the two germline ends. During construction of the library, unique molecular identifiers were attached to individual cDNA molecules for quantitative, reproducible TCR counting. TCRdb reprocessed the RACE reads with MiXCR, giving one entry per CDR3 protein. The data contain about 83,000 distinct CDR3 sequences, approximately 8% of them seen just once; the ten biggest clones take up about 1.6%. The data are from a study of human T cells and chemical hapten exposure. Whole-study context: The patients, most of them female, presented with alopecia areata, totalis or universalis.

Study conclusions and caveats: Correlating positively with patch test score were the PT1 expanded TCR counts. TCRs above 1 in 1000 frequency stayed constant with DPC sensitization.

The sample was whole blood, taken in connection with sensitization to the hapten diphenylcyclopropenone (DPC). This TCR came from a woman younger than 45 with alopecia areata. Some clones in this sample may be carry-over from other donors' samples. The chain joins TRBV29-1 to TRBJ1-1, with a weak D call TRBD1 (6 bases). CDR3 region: CSVGQKNTEAFF. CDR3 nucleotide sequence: TGCAGCGTCGGACAGAAGAACACTGAAGCTTTCTTT.